The 12 T cell receptor beta chains given below trace back to one sample, sequenced in a study of cytotoxic CD8 clonotypes in ibrutinib-treated CLL. Generated by immunoSEQ multiplex PCR, the TCRdb table keeps only in-frame clones and is missing some. The table includes about 140,000 clones, 77% detected once. Material: PBMCs, obtained after 12 months of ibrutinib treatment. These receptors all stem from a human donor with chronic lymphocytic leukemia.

This clone was counted once. CDR3 protein: CASSYSRGSNQPQHF. The CDR3 DNA reads TGTGCCAGCAGTTACTCGCGGGGTAGCAATCAGCCCCAGCATTTT. V is TRBV6-5 and J is TRBJ1-5; D is undetermined. Trimming removed 0 bases from V and 0 bases from J, with 6 bases in between. This CDR3 is 15 amino acids long. Germline values: CDR1 MNHEY, CDR2 SVGAGI.

This rearrangement joins TRBV19 to TRBJ2-7; D possibly matches TRBD1 or TRBD2 (5 bases each). Germline CDR1 and CDR2: LNHDA and SQIVND (reference sequence). The CDR3 contains 13 residues. The ends were cut back, 6 bases at V and 0 bases at J, with 9 bases in the middle. The CDR3 spells CASRRDHSYEQYF. Here the CDR3 DNA reads TGTGCCAGTAGGAGGGACCACTCCTACGAGCAGTACTTC.

This chain connects TRBV9 to TRBJ2-1; 9 bases fit TRBD2. After removal of 2 bases from V and 2 bases from J, the junction contained 2 bases not matched to a gene. Germline V gene sequence: CDR1 SGDLS, CDR2 YYNGEE. CDR3 length: 15 amino acids. The CDR3 DNA follows: TGTGCCAGCAGCGTCGGCGGGGGGGCCTACAATGAGCAGTTCTTC. Amino acids: CASSVGGGAYNEQFF.

This rearrangement joins TRBV28 to TRBJ2-5; TRBD1 aligns across 9 bases. J lost 5 bases, V lost 8 bases, and 3 bases had no gene match. Germline-derived CDR1 and CDR2 are MDHEN and SYDVKM. CDR3 size: 12 residues. The CDR3 region has the DNA TGTGCCAGCGGACAGGGGAGGGAGACCCAGTACTTC. Translating gives CASGQGRETQYF.

The chain recombines TRBV18 with TRBJ1-4, with D possibly being TRBD1 (6 bases). The length of the CDR3 is 14 residues. CDR1 is KGHSH, CDR2 LQKENI, per germline. Trimming removed 2 bases at V and 6 bases at J, with 10 bases between. The CDR3 protein is CASSPYRTDEKLFF. CDR3 bases: TGTGCCAGCTCACCATACAGGACAGATGAAAAACTGTTTTTT. The full variable domain, rest sourced from reference TRBV18 and TRBJ1-4, is NAGVMQNPRHLVRRRGQEARLRCSPMKGHSHVYWYRQLPEEGLKFMVYLQKENIIDESGMPKERFSAEFPKEGPSILRIQQVVRGDSAAYFCASSPYRTDEKLFFGSGTQLSVL.

This clone was detected a few times. The CDR3 loop reads CAISESIGGSYEQYF. The CDR3 coding sequence is TGTGCCATCAGTGAGTCCATTGGAGGGTCCTACGAGCAGTACTTC. J is TRBJ2-7 and V is TRBV10-3; D possibly corresponds to TRBD2 (6 bases). The length of the CDR3 is 15 residues. Germline assignment: CDR1 ENHRY and CDR2 SYGVKD. Trimming cost V 0 bases and J 1 base, with 10 bases left between them.

The rearrangement uses TRBV7-6 and TRBJ1-6; the D gene is possibly TRBD1 (5 bases). The V end was cut by 3 bases, the J end by 5 bases, with 23 bases between. The CDR3 consists of 19 residues. Germline assignment: CDR1 SGHVS and CDR2 FNYEAQ. The CDR3 here is CASSFRPLTGNADNSPLHF. CDR3 nucleotides: TGTGCCAGCAGCTTCAGACCCCTTACAGGCAATGCGGATAATTCACCCCTCCACTTT.

The CDR3 here is CASSLGPGSSYEQYF. CDR3 bases: TGTGCCAGCAGTTTGGGGCCGGGGAGCTCCTACGAGCAGTACTTC. V and J are TRBV27 and TRBJ2-7; D may match TRBD1 or TRBD2 (5 bases each). Germline CDR1 and CDR2: MNHEY and SMNVEV (reference sequence). The CDR3 spans 15 residues. V was pared by 3 bases and J by 0 bases, with 12 bases between.

This clone was observed a handful of times. This chain links TRBV10-3 with TRBJ2-5, with 7 bases aligning to TRBD2. Germline V CDR1 and CDR2: ENHRY, SYGVKD. The CDR3 has 13 amino acids. V shed 3 bases, J shed 4 bases, and the junction held 2 bases outside the gene matches. The CDR3 DNA follows: TGTGCCATCAGTGATTCTAGCGGAGAGACCCAGTACTTC. Its protein is CAISDSSGETQYF.

This clone was counted between two and nine times. The V call is TRBV7-6, the J call TRBJ2-1; 7 bases fit TRBD2. J lost 4 bases, V lost 7 bases, and 13 bases had no gene match. Per germline, CDR1 SGHVS and CDR2 FNYEAQ. The CDR3 extends over 16 amino acids. The CDR3 reads CASNPLTSSGYNEQFF. The CDR3 bases are TGTGCCAGCAACCCCTTGACGTCTAGCGGATACAATGAGCAGTTCTTC.

The rearrangement links TRBV30 to TRBJ2-7; weak D call: TRBD1 (6 bases). In germline, CDR1 is GTSNPN, CDR2 SVGIG (reference sequence). V lost 2 bases to trimming and J lost 4 bases, with 18 bases between them. This CDR3 has 15 amino acids. The CDR3 protein is CAWSIFGGLAYEQYF. The CDR3 DNA follows: TGTGCCTGGAGTATCTTTGGGGGCCTAGCATACGAGCAGTACTTC.

The chain has TRBV4-1 and TRBJ1-5, with 9 nucleotides matching TRBD1. The J segment lost 7 bases and the V segment lost 0 bases, leaving 7 bases of the junction unmatched. The germline CDR1 and CDR2 sequences are MGHRA and YSYEKL. The CDR3 is 16 amino acids. The CDR3 DNA reads as TGCGCCAGCAGCCAAGAAGGGACAGGGATCGGCCAGCCCCAGCATTTT. It codes for CASSQEGTGIGQPQHF.